A single T cell receptor (beta chain) is shown here with its context. Its antigen is still unknown. PCR involved 60 Vbeta and 13 Jbeta primers. The method was immunoSEQ multiplex PCR; TCRdb's version includes in-frame clones alone and lacks a portion of them. The sample holds about 200,000 clones, nearly 80% seen once. This sample is part of a study of cytomegalovirus exposure and HLA in healthy donors. Study-wide findings and caveats: Association of 16,951 TCR beta sequences with HLA alleles was found at 0.05 false discovery rate in a later analysis. In an earlier analysis, about 87% or about 30%: the productive usage of most TCR beta V segments. Diagnosis of cytomegalovirus status made by the classifier reportedly showed high specificity and sensitivity.

V lost 5 bases and J lost 4; bases outside the gene matches: 6. Germline assignment: CDR1 SEHNR and CDR2 FQNEAQ (reference sequence). The CDR3 runs 15 residues. The sequenced material came from PBMCs. The sequence came from a man aged 18 to 30 in good health and CMV-seronegative. The chain combines TRBV7-9 with TRBJ2-7; 12 bases line up with TRBD2. CDR3 bases: TGTGCCAGCAGCCCGAGGACTAGCGGGGCTTACGAGCAGTACTTC. The encoded protein is CASSPRTSGAYEQYF.